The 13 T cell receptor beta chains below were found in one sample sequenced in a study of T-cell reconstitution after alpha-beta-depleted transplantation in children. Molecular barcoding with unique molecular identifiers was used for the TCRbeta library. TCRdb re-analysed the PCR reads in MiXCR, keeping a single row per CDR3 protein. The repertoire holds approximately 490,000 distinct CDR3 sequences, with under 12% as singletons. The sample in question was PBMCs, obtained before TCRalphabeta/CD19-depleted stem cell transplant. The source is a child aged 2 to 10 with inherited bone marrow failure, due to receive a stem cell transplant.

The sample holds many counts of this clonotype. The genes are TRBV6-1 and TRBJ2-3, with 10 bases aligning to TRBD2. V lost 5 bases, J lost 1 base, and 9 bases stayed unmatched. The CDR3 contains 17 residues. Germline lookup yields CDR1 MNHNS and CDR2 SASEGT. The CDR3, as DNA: TGTGCCAGCAGTCCACCAAGCGGGAGGGCCGGCACAGATACGCAGTATTTT. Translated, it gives CASSPPSGRAGTDTQYF.

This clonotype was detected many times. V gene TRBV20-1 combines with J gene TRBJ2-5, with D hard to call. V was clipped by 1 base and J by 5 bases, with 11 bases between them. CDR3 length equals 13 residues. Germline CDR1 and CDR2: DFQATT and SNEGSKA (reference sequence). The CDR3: CSARVIVGETQYF. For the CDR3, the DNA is TGCAGTGCTAGAGTCATAGTCGGGGAGACCCAGTACTTC.

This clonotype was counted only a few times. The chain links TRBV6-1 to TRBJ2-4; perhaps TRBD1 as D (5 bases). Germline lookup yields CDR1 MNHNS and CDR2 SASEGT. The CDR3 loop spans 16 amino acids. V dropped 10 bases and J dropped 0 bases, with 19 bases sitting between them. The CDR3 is CATSGGASRAKNIQYF. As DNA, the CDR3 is TGTGCCACATCTGGTGGGGCTTCGAGAGCCAAAAACATTCAGTACTTC.

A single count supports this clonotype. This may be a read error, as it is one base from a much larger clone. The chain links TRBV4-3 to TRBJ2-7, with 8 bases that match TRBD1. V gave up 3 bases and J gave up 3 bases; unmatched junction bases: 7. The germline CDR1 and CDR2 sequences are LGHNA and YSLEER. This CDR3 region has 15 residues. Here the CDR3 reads CASSQQQGERYEQYF. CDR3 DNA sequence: TGCGCCAGCAGCCAGCAACAGGGGGAACGCTACGAGCAGTACTTC.

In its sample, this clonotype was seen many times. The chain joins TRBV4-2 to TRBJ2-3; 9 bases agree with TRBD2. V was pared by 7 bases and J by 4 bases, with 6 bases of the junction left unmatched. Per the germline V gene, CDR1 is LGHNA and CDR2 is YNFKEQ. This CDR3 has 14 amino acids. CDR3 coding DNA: TGTGCCAGCATGGATAGCGGGAGCGCAGATACGCAGTATTTT. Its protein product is CASMDSGSADTQYF.

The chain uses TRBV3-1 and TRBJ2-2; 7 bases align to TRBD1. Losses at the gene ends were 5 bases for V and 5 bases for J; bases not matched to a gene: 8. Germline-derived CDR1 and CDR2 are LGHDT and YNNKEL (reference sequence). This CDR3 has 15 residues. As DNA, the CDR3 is TGTGCCAGCAGCTCTCGGACAGGTCAAACCGGGGAGCTGTTTTTT. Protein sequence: CASSSRTGQTGELFF.

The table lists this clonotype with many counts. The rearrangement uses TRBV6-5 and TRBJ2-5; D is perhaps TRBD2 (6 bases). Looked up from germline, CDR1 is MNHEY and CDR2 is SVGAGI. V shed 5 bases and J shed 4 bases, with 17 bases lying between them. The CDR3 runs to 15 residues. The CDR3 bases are TGTGCCAGCAGTCGCCTCGGCGGGATATTAGAGACCCAGTACTTC. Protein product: CASSRLGGILETQYF.

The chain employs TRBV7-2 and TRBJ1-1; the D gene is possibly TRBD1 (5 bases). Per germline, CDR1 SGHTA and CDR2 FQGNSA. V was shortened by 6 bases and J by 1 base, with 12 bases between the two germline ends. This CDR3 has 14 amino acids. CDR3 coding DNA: TGTGCCAGCAGTCCCAGGGTGAGGAACACTGAAGCTTTCTTT. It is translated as CASSPRVRNTEAFF.

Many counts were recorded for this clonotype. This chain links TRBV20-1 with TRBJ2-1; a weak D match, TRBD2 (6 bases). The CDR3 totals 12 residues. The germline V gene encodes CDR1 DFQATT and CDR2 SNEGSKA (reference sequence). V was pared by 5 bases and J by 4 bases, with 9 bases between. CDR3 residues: CSAREQYNEQFF. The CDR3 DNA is TGCAGTGCTCGGGAGCAGTACAATGAGCAGTTCTTC.

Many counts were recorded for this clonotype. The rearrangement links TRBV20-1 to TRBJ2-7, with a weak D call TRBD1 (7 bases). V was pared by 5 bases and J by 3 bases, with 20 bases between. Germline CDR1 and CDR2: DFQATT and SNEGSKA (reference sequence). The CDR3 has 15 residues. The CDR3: CSAPNRQGGGYEQYF. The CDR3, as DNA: TGCAGTGCTCCCAACCGGCAGGGGGGCGGCTACGAGCAGTACTTC.

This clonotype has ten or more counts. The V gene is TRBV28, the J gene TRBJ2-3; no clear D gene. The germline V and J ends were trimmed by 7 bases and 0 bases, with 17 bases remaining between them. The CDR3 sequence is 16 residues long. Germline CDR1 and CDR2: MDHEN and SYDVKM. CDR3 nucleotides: TGTGCCAGCAACTCTCCCCGCACTTCTAGCACAGATACGCAGTATTTT. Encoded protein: CASNSPRTSSTDTQYF.

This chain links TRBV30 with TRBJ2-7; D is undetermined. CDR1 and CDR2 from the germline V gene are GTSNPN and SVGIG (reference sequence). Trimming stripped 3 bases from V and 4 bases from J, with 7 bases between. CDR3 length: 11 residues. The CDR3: CAWRPLYEQYF. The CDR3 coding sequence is TGTGCCTGGAGGCCCCTGTACGAGCAGTACTTC.

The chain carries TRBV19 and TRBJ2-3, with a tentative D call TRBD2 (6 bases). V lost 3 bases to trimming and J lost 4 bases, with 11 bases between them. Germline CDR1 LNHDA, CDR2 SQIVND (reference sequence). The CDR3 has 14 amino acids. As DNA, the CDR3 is TGTGCCAGTAGTATCCTCCCGGGGGCAGATACGCAGTATTTT. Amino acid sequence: CASSILPGADTQYF.